The 31 T cell receptor beta chains below were found in one sample sequenced in a study of cytomegalovirus exposure and HLA in healthy donors. The protocol was immunoSEQ multiplex PCR, while the TCRdb copy is restricted to in-frame clones and leaves out a portion. The top ten hold 4% of the sample, which has 110,000 or so clones, around 83% seen once. The sample consisted of PBMCs. All receptors derive from a woman under 30 in good health and CMV-seropositive.

This clone was observed once. This chain connects TRBV19 to TRBJ1-6; D not resolved. This CDR3 comprises 12 residues. The germline V gene encodes CDR1 LNHDA and CDR2 SQIVND (reference sequence). The V and J ends lost 5 bases and 7 bases respectively, with 6 bases between them. The CDR3 nucleotides are TGTGCCAGTAGTCACTGGAATTCACCCCTCCACTTT. This gives the protein CASSHWNSPLHF.

The chain couples TRBV7-8 to TRBJ1-5; D possibly corresponds to TRBD1 (6 bases). Germline CDR1 is SGHVS and CDR2 is FQNEAQ. CDR3 size: 18 residues. The V end lost 4 bases, the J end lost 9 bases, and 28 bases lay between the germline ends. In DNA form, the CDR3 reads TGTGCCAGCAGCTCGTACGTCAGGGGTTCGGTCTCATTGTGGCCCCAGCATTTT. Translating gives CASSSYVRGSVSLWPQHF.

This clone appeared a single time. The chain combines TRBV28 with TRBJ2-7, with 9 bases that match TRBD1. CDR1 and CDR2 from the germline V gene are MDHEN and SYDVKM. The CDR3 contains 15 residues. The ends lost 5 bases at V and 3 bases at J; junction bases unmatched: 8. CDR3 sequence reads: CASSPITGGDYEQYF. The DNA for the CDR3 is TGTGCCAGCAGTCCGATTACAGGGGGCGACTACGAGCAGTACTTC.

The sample holds one count of this clone. The CDR3 DNA reads as TGTGCCAGCAGTGCCCTAGCGGACAACACCGGGGAGCTGTTTTTT. Translating gives CASSALADNTGELFF. The genes are TRBV28 and TRBJ2-2; 7 bases align to TRBD2. Unmatched junction bases numbered 5, after V lost 5 bases and J lost 2 bases. The CDR3 is 15 residues long. The germline V gene has CDR1 MDHEN and CDR2 SYDVKM.

The rearrangement joins TRBV7-6 to TRBJ2-7, with unresolved D. The CDR3 sequence is 13 residues long. V lost 5 bases and J lost 0, with 8 bases in between. The germline gives CDR1 SGHVS, CDR2 FNYEAQ. Here the CDR3 reads CASSRDSSYEQYF. The CDR3 DNA reads as TGTGCCAGCAGCCGAGATAGCTCCTACGAGCAGTACTTC.

This clone was observed a single time. This CDR3 is CASSYSAGAYEQYF. The CDR3 DNA reads TGTGCCAGCAGTTACTCCGCGGGAGCCTACGAGCAGTACTTC. The chain couples TRBV6-5 to TRBJ2-7; 7 bases map to TRBD2. The CDR3 is made up of 14 amino acids. Germline trimming cut 0 bases from V and 2 bases from J; bases unmatched to any gene: 1. Per the germline V gene, CDR1 is MNHEY and CDR2 is SVGAGI.

The chain recombines TRBV7-3 with TRBJ2-1; 7 nucleotides line up with TRBD1. Germline CDR1 and CDR2: SGHTA and FQGTGA. This CDR3 region has 15 residues. Germline trimming cut 2 bases from V and 6 bases from J; bases unmatched to any gene: 7. Written as DNA, the CDR3 is TGTGCCAGCAGCTTAGGAGACAGGGTGGGCAATGAGCAGTTCTTC. It translates to CASSLGDRVGNEQFF. Using reference TRBV7-3 and TRBJ2-1 for the parts outside the CDR3, the full variable domain is GAGVSQTPSNKVTEKGKYVELRCDPISGHTALYWYRQSLGQGPEFLIYFQGTGAADDSGLPNDRFFAVRPEGSVSTLKIQRTERGDSAVYLCASSLGDRVGNEQFFGPGTRLTVL.

The chain combines TRBV5-4 with TRBJ1-4; 7 nucleotides match TRBD1. V trimming: 5 bases; J trimming: 7 bases; junction bases outside the gene matches: 8. This CDR3 region has 14 residues. Looked up from germline, CDR1 is SGHNT and CDR2 is YYREEE (reference sequence). The CDR3 here is CASSPYRDSEKLFF. In DNA, the CDR3 is TGTGCCAGCAGTCCCTACCGGGACAGTGAAAAACTGTTTTTT.

The V and J genes are TRBV4-1 and TRBJ2-7, with 13 nucleotides matching TRBD2. The CDR3 length is 16 residues. Looked up from germline, CDR1 is MGHRA and CDR2 is YSYEKL. With V trimmed by 2 bases and J by 2 bases, 3 bases remained unmatched. CDR3 nucleotide sequence: TGCGCCAGCAGCCAACCCGGACTAGCGGGAGCCTACGAGCAGTACTTC. It yields the protein CASSQPGLAGAYEQYF.

Here the CDR3 reads CASSEGLYSYNEQFF. The CDR3 nucleotides read TGCGCCAGCAGTGAGGGGCTTTACTCCTACAATGAGCAGTTCTTC. The J gene is TRBJ2-1, the V gene TRBV10-2; no clear D gene. Germline values: CDR1 WSHSY, CDR2 SAAADI. The CDR3 extends over 15 amino acids. V shed 2 bases and J shed 0 bases, with 8 bases lying between them.

The CDR3 reads CASSYGQGIGGYTF. CDR3 sequence (DNA): TGTGCCAGCAGTTACGGACAGGGTATAGGGGGCTACACCTTC. The chain is built from TRBV6-5 and TRBJ1-2, with 8 bases that match TRBD1. The CDR3 is 14 amino acids. V dropped 2 bases and J dropped 8; count of bases not matched to a gene: 7. The germline CDR1 and CDR2 sequences are MNHEY and SVGAGI.

The chain has TRBV11-2 and TRBJ1-3, with D tentatively TRBD1 (5 bases). CDR1 and CDR2 (germline): SGHAT, FQNNGV. V lost 4 bases to trimming and J lost 0 bases, with 16 bases between them. The CDR3 runs 17 residues. The CDR3 loop reads CASSSTGEGPSGNTIYF. The CDR3 DNA reads TGTGCCAGCAGCTCCACGGGGGAGGGTCCCTCTGGAAACACCATATATTTT.

The chain links TRBV9 to TRBJ1-1; D call uncertain. Deletions cut 0 bases from V and 0 bases from J, with 9 bases between. CDR3 length: 15 amino acids. Germline V gene data show CDR1 as SGDLS and CDR2 as YYNGEE. The CDR3 is CASSVVADMNTEAFF. For the CDR3, the DNA is TGTGCCAGCAGCGTAGTGGCAGATATGAACACTGAAGCTTTCTTT.

The chain joins TRBV12-5 to TRBJ2-2, with 9 bases identical to TRBD1. Germline loops: CDR1 LGHNT, CDR2 FRNRAP. The CDR3 spans 17 residues. After removal of 1 base from V and 4 bases from J, the junction contained 7 bases not matched to a gene. The CDR3 sequence: CASGLGLTGGITGELFF. DNA for the CDR3: TGTGCTAGTGGTTTGGGCCTGACAGGGGGAATCACCGGGGAGCTGTTTTTT.

The V gene is TRBV7-6, the J gene TRBJ2-7; 7 nucleotides match TRBD1. V lost 1 base to trimming and J lost 3 bases; unmatched junction nucleotides: 6. The length of the CDR3 is 15 residues. The germline gives CDR1 SGHVS, CDR2 FNYEAQ. The CDR3 DNA reads TGTGCCAGCAGCTTAGGTGAAGGGGGCTACTACGAGCAGTACTTC. This sequence encodes CASSLGEGGYYEQYF.

This chain links TRBV7-9 with TRBJ2-1; TRBD2 agrees at 11 bases. The trim removed 5 bases at V and 3 bases at J, leaving 6 bases unmatched. CDR1 is SEHNR, CDR2 FQNEAQ, per germline (reference sequence). The CDR3 is 16 residues long. The CDR3: CASSPTGTSGYNEQFF. Written as DNA, the CDR3 is TGTGCCAGCAGCCCTACCGGGACTAGCGGCTACAATGAGCAGTTCTTC.

This clone appeared a single time. The chain uses TRBV2 and TRBJ1-5; TRBD1 matches at 7 bases. The length of the CDR3 is 17 residues. CDR1 SNHLY and CDR2 FYNNEI come from the germline V gene. The V gene end was trimmed by 6 bases and the J gene end by 2 bases; junction bases not matched to a gene: 13. The CDR3 loop reads CASRQGVSPVGNQPQHF. The CDR3 bases are TGTGCCAGCAGGCAGGGGGTTTCCCCCGTCGGCAATCAGCCCCAGCATTTT.

The J gene is TRBJ2-7, the V gene TRBV28; perhaps TRBD1 as D (5 bases). V shed 2 bases and J shed 9 bases, with 17 bases lying between them. CDR1 and CDR2 (germline): MDHEN, SYDVKM. The CDR3 consists of 14 residues. The CDR3 DNA reads as TGTGCCAGCAGTTTACAGGGTCCCCGGTCGGTGCAGTACTTC. It specifies CASSLQGPRSVQYF.

The DNA for the CDR3 is TGCGCCAGCAGCTTGCCTGTAGCAGTTAGCACAGATACGCAGTATTTT. Amino acid sequence: CASSLPVAVSTDTQYF. The genes are TRBV5-1 and TRBJ2-3; D remains ambiguous. Trimming removed 1 base from V and 0 bases from J, with 12 bases in between. CDR1 is SGHRS, CDR2 YFSETQ, per germline. CDR3 length: 16 amino acids.

The chain combines TRBV10-3 with TRBJ2-5; TRBD1 might be the D (5 bases). The CDR3 loop spans 13 amino acids. Germline-derived CDR1 and CDR2 are ENHRY and SYGVKD. The germline V and J ends were trimmed by 2 bases and 4 bases, with 8 bases remaining between them. The CDR3 sequence: CAISEGHGETQYF. The CDR3 DNA sequence: TGTGCCATCAGTGAGGGACACGGAGAGACCCAGTACTTC.

The V and J genes are TRBV15 and TRBJ1-6; 7 nucleotides line up with TRBD1. Germline lookup yields CDR1 LNHNV and CDR2 YYDKDF (reference sequence). V lost 5 bases and J lost 7; bases outside the gene matches: 8. The CDR3 sequence is 15 residues long. The CDR3, as DNA: TGTGCCACCAGCGACAGGGTTTACGGAAATTCACCCCTCCACTTT. Amino acid sequence: CATSDRVYGNSPLHF. The full variable domain, with the rest looked up from reference TRBV15 and TRBJ1-6, is DAMVIQNPRYQVTQFGKPVTLSCSQTLNHNVMYWYQQKSSQAPKLLFHYYDKDFNNEADTPDNFQSRRPNTSFCFLDIRSPGLGDTAMYLCATSDRVYGNSPLHFGNGTRLTVT.

The V and J genes are TRBV10-3 and TRBJ2-2; tentatively, D is TRBD1 (6 bases). V was pared by 0 bases and J by 5 bases, with 13 bases between. The CDR3 has 16 residues. Germline V lookup: CDR1 ENHRY, CDR2 SYGVKD. This chain's CDR3 is CAISESTGLRTGELFF. DNA for the CDR3: TGTGCCATCAGTGAGTCCACAGGGTTGCGGACCGGGGAGCTGTTTTTT.

The chain is built from TRBV11-3 and TRBJ1-5, with D perhaps matching TRBD1 (5 bases). Germline lookup yields CDR1 SGHNT and CDR2 YENEEA. The length of the CDR3 is 16 residues. V was pared by 5 bases and J by 7 bases, with 21 bases between. The CDR3 nucleotides are TGTGCCAGCAGCCCCTCCTCCAGGGTTGGGGCACAGCCCCAGCATTTT. It codes for CASSPSSRVGAQPQHF.

The V call is TRBV10-3, the J call TRBJ1-1, with 7 bases lining up with TRBD1. From germline, CDR1 is ENHRY and CDR2 SYGVKD. The V segment lost 6 bases and the J segment 7 bases; nucleotides outside the gene matches: 5. This CDR3 spans 12 amino acids. The DNA for the CDR3 is TGTGCCATCAGCGCCGGACAGGTTGAAGCTTTCTTT. It specifies CAISAGQVEAFF.

The rearrangement links TRBV28 to TRBJ1-1; 9 nucleotides align to TRBD1. The CDR3 covers 16 residues. Germline loops: CDR1 MDHEN, CDR2 SYDVKM. V lost 4 bases, J lost 6 bases, and 12 bases stayed unmatched. The CDR3 spells CASSSGTGSRSAEAFF. CDR3 bases: TGTGCCAGCAGTTCCGGGACAGGGAGTCGTAGCGCTGAAGCTTTCTTT.

This chain connects TRBV28 to TRBJ1-1, with TRBD1 matching over 8 bases. Unmatched junction bases numbered 11, after V lost 7 bases and J lost 7 bases. The CDR3 has 14 residues. Germline lookup yields CDR1 MDHEN and CDR2 SYDVKM. The CDR3 reads CASIPLQGAGEAFF. The DNA for the CDR3 is TGTGCCAGCATCCCGCTTCAGGGGGCTGGTGAAGCTTTCTTT.

V is TRBV7-9 and J is TRBJ2-3; D gene unclear. Per the germline V gene, CDR1 is SEHNR and CDR2 is FQNEAQ (reference sequence). The CDR3 is 13 amino acids. V lost 5 bases and J 6 bases, leaving 12 bases between the germline ends. CDR3 region: CASSNIAADTQYF. As DNA, the CDR3 is TGTGCCAGCAGCAATATCGCGGCGGATACGCAGTATTTT.

This clone was seen only a few times. The chain carries TRBV19 and TRBJ1-5; 9 bases line up with TRBD1. The CDR3 contains 15 residues. Trimming removed 6 bases from V and 1 base from J; junction bases left unmatched: 4. The germline CDR1 and CDR2 sequences are LNHDA and SQIVND (reference sequence). The DNA of the CDR3 is TGTGCCAGTAGAAGACAGGGGGAAAGCAATCAGCCCCAGCATTTT. This sequence encodes CASRRQGESNQPQHF.

The gene calls are TRBV5-1 and TRBJ1-4, with D possibly being TRBD1 (6 bases). V lost 0 bases to trimming and J lost 7 bases, with 13 bases between them. CDR1 is SGHRS, CDR2 YFSETQ, per germline. The CDR3 length is 15 residues. The DNA of the CDR3 is TGCGCCAGCAGCTTGGTTTCTGGGGGCCTTGAAAAACTGTTTTTT. Translating gives CASSLVSGGLEKLFF.

This chain uses TRBV19 with TRBJ1-2; D is possibly TRBD1 (5 bases). The V gene's germline CDR1 is LNHDA and CDR2 SQIVND (reference sequence). The V gene lost 4 bases and the J gene lost 8 bases, with 17 bases spanning the gap. CDR3 length: 14 amino acids. The chain's CDR3 is CASSNLQATGGYTF. The CDR3 coding sequence is TGTGCCAGTAGTAACCTACAGGCGACCGGGGGCTACACCTTC.

The chain employs TRBV19 and TRBJ2-5, with D perhaps TRBD2 (5 bases). Germline V gene lookup returns CDR1 LNHDA and CDR2 SQIVND (reference sequence). The ends were cut back, 1 base at V and 4 bases at J, with 10 bases in the middle. The CDR3 runs to 14 residues. The DNA for the CDR3 is TGTGCCAGTAGTATAGGAGGGAAAGGAGAGACCCAGTACTTC. It translates to CASSIGGKGETQYF.